One T cell receptor beta chain is described in this entry. Its target is unknown. This specimen comes from a study of OX40 agonist ivuxolimab in advanced cancers. Study-wide background: A mean age of approximately 60 years, range roughly 20 to 80, was recorded, and 80% to 90% were male.

Repertoires were generated with immunoSEQ multiplex PCR, while TCRdb's copy carries only in-frame clones and drops some. This sample has roughly 50,000 clones, with about 82% found just once. Whole-study results and caveats: With doses of 0.1 to 3.0 mg/kg, CD4+ and CD8+ blood T cells had undergone clonal expansion by week 6. Among the least clonally expanded were partial responders at 0.1-3.0 mg/kg.

Germline CDR1 reads SGHRS; CDR2 reads YFSETQ. CDR3 length: 12 amino acids. The V end was cut by 3 bases, the J end by 6 bases, with 9 bases between. The sequence derives from an adult with an advanced solid tumor such as melanoma, head and neck, liver or kidney cancer. The material was CD4+ or CD8+ T cells sorted from blood, obtained in a trial of the OX40 agonist ivuxolimab. J is TRBJ1-1 and V is TRBV5-1; D gene unclear. DNA for the CDR3: TGCGCCAGCAGCTCTAGGGCCTCTGAAGCTTTCTTT. Amino acid sequence: CASSSRASEAFF.